This T cell receptor (beta chain) was sequenced during a study of cytomegalovirus exposure and HLA in healthy donors (dated by TCRdb to about 2017). Some background on the complete study: An earlier analysis of some 620 of the donors reported 276 Gb of sequence data and around 110 million unique TCR beta sequences obtained from roughly 170 million T cells. HLA typing included class I and class II loci at four-digit resolution. An early release covering roughly 600 HLA-typed donors comprised about 300 gigabases of sequencing data and roughly 86 million unique TCR sequences. Rather than using new phenotypic data, the later analysis identified candidate immune exposures from TCR beta sequences and from how often those sequences occurred across donors. Of the 300 to 500 genotyped donors, less than 90% were placed in the genetic ancestry cluster associated with self-reported Caucasian donors. High-throughput TCR immunosequencing, statistical association of individual TCRs with disease status, and machine learning were combined to predict cytomegalovirus infection status. Among some 410 genotyped donors of the cohort, an average of approximately 240,000 unique TCR beta nucleotide sequences was sequenced per donor, of which about 18% were non-productive. The study profiled the T cell repertoires of 550 to 700 subjects by immunosequencing and related them to cytomegalovirus serostatus. A later analysis re-analyzed previously published TCR beta repertoires from 550 to 700 donors and added high-resolution HLA genotyping to study TCR occurrence patterns. Typing coverage varied by locus: about 620-630 donors for A, B, C, DRB1 and DQB1; more than 500 for DQA1; about 570 for DPA1; around 450 for DPB1. The study aimed to test whether signatures of past pathogen exposure could be identified by cataloging public T cell receptors. Roughly 5 DR-DQ haplotypes were treated as single units for association and clustering because of strong linkage in the cohort. Besides the first cohort of around 700 subjects, a separate validation cohort made up of 120 different subjects was used. Alongside the repertoire data, information on donor age, sex, ethnicity and CMV serostatus was compiled. An earlier analysis of some 500 of the donors applied high-throughput TCR beta sequencing to assess whether each TCR beta V gene segment acted as functional or pseudogenic. A later genetic analysis took genome-wide SNP genotypes for about 60% of the roughly 670 donors and used that subset as a discovery cohort. All discovery cohort repertoires had been generated on a single sequencing platform. What the authors observed across the whole study: Several of the top co-occurrence clusters appeared to be linked to parvovirus B19, influenza, CMV and Epstein-Barr virus, according to a later analysis. In both the original and validation cohorts, the classifier was reported to diagnose cytomegalovirus status with high specificity and sensitivity. An earlier analysis of around 540 of the donors showed that most TCR beta V segments appeared in productive rearrangements either about 87% or about 30% of the time, which broadly matched IMGT annotations. A further reported finding was that TCR beta sequences accurately predicted the HLA-A and HLA-B alleles for most subjects in the first cohort. HLA typing was unavailable for some donors at each locus, so association tests used only the typed subset. Three of the identified cytomegalovirus-associated TCR beta chains were confirmed in vitro to be specific for cytomegalovirus antigens. Compared with equally common non-associated chains, HLA-associated TCR beta chains in a later analysis were more clonally expanded and had lower generation probabilities. According to a later analysis, TCR association rates differed among HLA loci, with DRB1 alleles showing the most associated TCRs and HLA-C alleles showing the fewest. The authors suggested that the approach could potentially be generalized to other disease states and immunological phenotypes. Because counts were too low, more than 15 rarely observed V segments, including chromosome 9 orphons, were left out of the earlier analysis of some 640 of the donors. A later genetic analysis associated a missense DCLRE1C variant with V-gene and J-gene trimming of TCR beta chains, and an independent cohort replicated the association. This cohort had only TCR beta chains sequenced, and the lack of alpha or paired-chain data limited which features could be detected. A total of roughly 160 TCR beta chains were listed by the study as associated with cytomegalovirus. A group of highly shared sequence variants was considered likely to be a technical artifact of the sequencing pipeline. Some IMGT-functional V segments, including TRBV6-2 and TRBV6-3, could not be told apart with the 87-base-pair reads, so those segments were excluded. Most CMV-associated TCR beta chains appeared to be HLA-restricted in a later analysis, and the HLA associations seemed to be driven largely by CMV exposure. Roughly uniform sequencing depth across donors was assumed in presence/absence analyses, although this assumption may not hold. Correlated functional status among segregating V segments might be attributable to linkage disequilibrium, but an unknown experimental factor could not be ruled out. A later genetic analysis reported fewer N-insertions in productive TCRs among donors in an Asian-associated ancestry cluster than the approximately 670-donor mean. While some public TCRs were present in many individuals, most TCR sequences turned up only very rarely across donors. Assigning TCR associations to individual alleles was difficult when HLA alleles, especially DR and DQ, strongly co-occurred. CMV serostatus was the only immune exposure information available for the cohort. In a later analysis, around 15,000 TCR beta sequences were associated with specific HLA alleles at a false discovery rate of 0.05.

The cohort was made up of 500 to 800 healthy bone marrow donors. At the time of sampling, all cohort members were nominally healthy, though unrecorded immune exposures were likely present. The donor tested CMV seronegative, placing the donor among the 350 or so seronegative members of the cohort. Each donor provided a peripheral blood sample, and peripheral blood mononuclear cells were used for TCR beta sequencing. The Qiagen DNeasy Blood Extraction Kit was used to extract genomic DNA from the blood cell samples. CDR1 and CDR2 were assigned from the germline V gene as SNHLY and FYNNEI. The CDR3 covers 12 residues, taking in both the cysteine and the phenylalanine. Only the CDR3 portion is preserved as DNA: 36 bases, with reading frame beginning at the first base. At the junction V is shortened by 2 bases and J by 8 bases, with 9 bases in between. A remark on this clone: The specificity of this receptor is unknown. Base quality data are lacking; no much larger clone is found one base away.

Receptor libraries were prepared by the immunoSEQ multiplex PCR assay. For the multiplex PCR, a mixture combining 60 forward primers for TCR Vbeta segments and 13 reverse primers for TCR Jbeta segments was used. The CDR3 region of rearranged TCR beta genes was amplified from genomic DNA by a multiplex PCR assay. On the Illumina HiSeq System, the amplified TCR beta libraries were sequenced as 87-base-pair reads. In the paper's pipeline: Across the 500 to 750 repertoires, a later analysis counted around 80 million unique TCR beta chains, 9 million to 14 million of which were shared by at least two donors. To remove PCR and sequencing errors, raw reads were error-corrected and collapsed into unique sequences using a nearest-neighbor algorithm that merged closely related sequences. CDR3 sequences were aligned to IMGT reference sequences to assign V, D and J gene segments. For a sequence to be retained, a match of at least six nucleotides was required to both a V gene segment and a J gene segment. A rearrangement was called productive if the CDR3 had no stop codons and remained in frame with V and J, and every other rearrangement was called non-productive. CDR3 was defined by IMGT convention, running from the second conserved V-encoded cysteine to the conserved J-encoded phenylalanine. Sequences without an unambiguous match to a single V gene segment were excluded from the earlier analysis of a few hundred of the donors. In an earlier analysis of approximately 500 of the donors, a V segment was called functional when productive rearrangements were above 56.7%, and segregating when the standard deviation between donors exceeded 5%. A statistical classification framework was developed to diagnose cytomegalovirus status using the catalog of TCR beta chain sequences. In a later analysis, TCR nucleotide sequences were compared against IMGT/GENE-DB human TR gene sequences so that V and J genes could be assigned. In a later analysis, CDR3 sequences and most-parsimonious VDJ recombination scenarios were assigned using the TCRdist pipeline. In a later analysis, every TCR beta chain was defined by the combination of its CDR3 amino acid sequence and its V-gene family, and reads without a unique V-gene family were dropped. A later analysis removed over 500 highly shared, low-generation-probability nucleotide sequences to deal with suspected cross-contamination and a sequencing artifact. For each public chain, a later analysis derived a clonal expansion index from normalized ranks of inferred template counts within each repertoire. In a later analysis, generation probabilities were computed using a VDJ recombination model fitted to out-of-frame rearrangements, and the results were checked against IGoR. A later analysis scored TCR-TCR, TCR-HLA and TCR-CMV co-occurrence with hypergeometric tests, applying a repertoire-size bias correction to TCR pairs. To estimate false discovery rates, a later analysis permuted the HLA or CMV assignments 20 times. In a later analysis, co-occurring TCRs were grouped using DBSCAN, and TCRdist sequence similarity was added for clustering within HLA-allele-positive subsets. Repertoires with fewer than 30,000 or more than 120,000 public chains, plus five repertoires with anomalous nucleotide sharing, were excluded from co-occurrence clustering. What TCRdb holds here is the immuneACCESS table cut down to in-frame rearrangements. Part of the clones is not present; checked against another copy, under half of the missing clones reflect an unresolved V gene, and the others are unexplained. The D gene and trimming were derived from the DNA, and the V and J assignments and clone size from that table. The sample table contains around 280,000 clones; only one count was recorded for about 90% of them. Approximately 2.4% of the sample is held by the ten biggest clonotypes.

This TCR derives from a woman aged 18-30 years in good health and CMV-seronegative. The sequenced sample was PBMCs. The chain is assembled from TRBV2 and TRBJ1-1; the D gene remains uncertain. DNA sequence: TGTGCCAGCAGTGAAACAGCAACGGAAGCTTTCTTT. This gives the protein CASSETATEAFF.